The 12 T cell receptor beta chains in this list originate from one sample, sequenced in a study of blood T cells in healthy people across ages. Together with a sample-barcoded 5' primer, a J-beta primer mix was included in a second PCR lasting about 7 to 11 cycles. TCRdb called the 5' RACE reads again in MiXCR, with one record for every CDR3 protein. This sample has roughly 2 million distinct CDR3 sequences; around 50% occur once, and the top ten carry over 2%. Sequenced input: blood. The receptor set was obtained from a woman in her forties in good health.

The chain has TRBV27 and TRBJ2-7; perhaps TRBD1 as D (6 bases). V lost 3 bases, J lost 5 bases, and 14 bases lay in between. This CDR3 comprises 14 residues. The V gene's germline CDR1 is MNHEY and CDR2 SMNVEV (reference sequence). The CDR3 loop is CASSFAAGVDEQYF. CDR3 bases: TGTGCCAGCAGTTTCGCGGCAGGGGTCGACGAGCAGTACTTC.

The chain carries TRBV5-1 and TRBJ1-4; D not certain. Germline V gene lookup returns CDR1 SGHRS and CDR2 YFSETQ. V lost 0 bases and J 3 bases, leaving 9 bases between the germline ends. The CDR3 length is 15 residues. DNA for the CDR3: TGCGCCAGCAGCTTGGAAAGGAGGGCTAATGAAAAACTGTTTTTT. This translates into CASSLERRANEKLFF.

The J gene is TRBJ1-2, the V gene TRBV24-1; D remains unclear. The CDR3 consists of 14 residues. Trimming cost V 3 bases and J 6 bases, with 13 bases left between them. Germline V gene data show CDR1 as KGHDR and CDR2 as SFDVKD. In DNA form, the CDR3 reads TGTGCCACCAGTGATCCCCATAGGTATCATGGCTACACCTTC. This sequence encodes CATSDPHRYHGYTF.

The sample holds a few counts of this clonotype. The chain has TRBV20-1 and TRBJ2-7, with D perhaps TRBD2 (5 bases). The better agreement between TRBJ2-5 and the DNA end casts doubt on the J call. CDR1 and CDR2 (germline): DFQATT, SNEGSKA (reference sequence). The CDR3 contains 15 residues. The CDR3 sequence: CSARDAHGVIETQYF. CDR3 nucleotide sequence: TGCAGTGCTAGAGATGCCCACGGGGTGATCGAGACCCAGTACTTC.

The CDR3 sequence: CSVESPSTDTQYF. The CDR3 DNA follows: TGCAGCGTTGAGTCCCCAAGCACAGATACGCAGTATTTT. The chain employs TRBV29-1 and TRBJ2-3; the D is unclear. V was trimmed by 3 bases and J by 0 bases, leaving 7 bases between them. Germline values: CDR1 SQVTM, CDR2 ANQGSEA. The length of the CDR3 is 13 residues.

J is TRBJ1-1 and V is TRBV6-5; D unresolved. The V end lost 0 bases, the J end lost 5 bases, and 13 bases lay between the germline ends. CDR1 and CDR2 from the germline V gene are MNHEY and SVGAGI. CDR3 length: 15 amino acids. The CDR3 sequence is CASSYSGQVPTEAFF. CDR3 DNA: TGTGCCAGCAGTTACTCCGGGCAGGTGCCTACTGAAGCTTTCTTT.

This clonotype has a handful of counts. The chain couples TRBV7-2 to TRBJ2-5; 8 nucleotides align to TRBD2. CDR1 and CDR2 (germline): SGHTA, FQGNSA. The J segment lost 5 bases and the V segment lost 8 bases, leaving 13 bases of the junction unmatched. The CDR3 is 15 amino acids. CDR3 in DNA: TGTGCCAGCGTGGCGGGGGGCCTACCTGGGGAGACCCAGTACTTC. This encodes CASVAGGLPGETQYF.

The chain is built from TRBV29-1 and TRBJ2-3; 10 bases are a match to TRBD2. V was clipped by 4 bases and J by 1 base; unmatched bases: 8. Germline CDR1 is SQVTM and CDR2 is ANQGSEA. This CDR3 has 16 amino acids. DNA of the CDR3: TGCAGCGTTGTTTTCGCGAGCGGGGGGGGCACAGATACGCAGTATTTT. Translation: CSVVFASGGGTDTQYF.

V is TRBV6-1 and J is TRBJ2-1; TRBD2 agrees at 10 bases. V gave up 2 bases and J gave up 5 bases; unmatched junction bases: 9. The length of the CDR3 is 17 residues. Germline lookup yields CDR1 MNHNS and CDR2 SASEGT. In nucleotides, the CDR3 is TGTGCCAGCAGTGAAAGGGGACTAGCGTGGGGGAACAATGAGCAGTTCTTC. The encoded protein is CASSERGLAWGNNEQFF.

This sequence joins TRBV9 and TRBJ2-5; D perhaps matches TRBD2 (6 bases). Germline V lookup: CDR1 SGDLS, CDR2 YYNGEE. Trimming took off 3 bases at V and 5 bases at J, with 14 bases between the two ends. The CDR3 totals 14 residues. CDR3 protein: CASSGKTSFETQYF. The CDR3 DNA reads TGTGCCAGCAGCGGGAAGACTAGTTTCGAGACCCAGTACTTC. The full variable domain, rest sourced from reference TRBV9 and TRBJ2-5, is DSGVTQTPKHLITATGQRVTLRCSPRSGDLSVYWYQQSLDQGLQFLIQYYNGEERAKGNILERFSAQQFPDLHSELNLSSLELGDSALYFCASSGKTSFETQYFGPGTRLLVL.

The V and J genes are TRBV14 and TRBJ1-2, with a possible D match to TRBD1 (5 bases). V was trimmed by 4 bases and J by 3 bases, leaving 12 bases between them. Germline CDR1 is SGHDN and CDR2 is FVKESK. There are 14 residues in the CDR3. In DNA, the CDR3 is TGTGCCAGCAGCCCCAACAGGTGGGACTATGGCTACACCTTC. This encodes CASSPNRWDYGYTF.

This clonotype showed up just a few times. CDR3 sequence: CASRSHGTYEQYF. Written as DNA, the CDR3 is TGTGCCAGCAGGTCCCACGGCACCTACGAGCAGTACTTC. The chain has TRBV6-5 and TRBJ2-7; D ambiguous. The V end was cut by 6 bases, the J end by 2 bases, with 11 bases between. Germline assignment: CDR1 MNHEY and CDR2 SVGAGI. The CDR3 contains 13 residues.